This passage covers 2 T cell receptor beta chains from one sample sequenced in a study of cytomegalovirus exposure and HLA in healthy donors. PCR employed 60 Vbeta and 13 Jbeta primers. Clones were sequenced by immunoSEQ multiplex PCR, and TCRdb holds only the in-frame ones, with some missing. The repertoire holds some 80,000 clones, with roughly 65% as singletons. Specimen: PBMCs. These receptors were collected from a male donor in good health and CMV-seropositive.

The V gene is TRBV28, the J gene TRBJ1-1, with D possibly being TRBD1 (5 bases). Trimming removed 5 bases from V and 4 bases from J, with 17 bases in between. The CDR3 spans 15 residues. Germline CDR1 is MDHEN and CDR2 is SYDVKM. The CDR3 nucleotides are TGTGCCAGCAGTCCCTCTACAGGATTGGGCACTGAAGCTTTCTTT. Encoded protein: CASSPSTGLGTEAFF.

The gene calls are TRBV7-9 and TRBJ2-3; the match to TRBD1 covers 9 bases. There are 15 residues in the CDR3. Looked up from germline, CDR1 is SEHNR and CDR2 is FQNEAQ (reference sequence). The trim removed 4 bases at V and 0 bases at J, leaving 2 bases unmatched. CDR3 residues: CASSSGTGSTDTQYF. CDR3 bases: TGTGCCAGCAGCTCCGGGACAGGGAGCACAGATACGCAGTATTTT. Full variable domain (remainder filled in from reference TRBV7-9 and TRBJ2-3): DTGVSQNPRHKITKRGQNVTFRCDPISEHNRLYWYRQTLGQGPEFLTYFQNEAQLEKSRLLSDRFSAERPKGSFSTLEIQRTEQGDSAMYLCASSSGTGSTDTQYFGPGTRLTVL.